A selection of T cell receptor beta chains follows, all from one sample in a study of breast tumors, draining lymph nodes, adjacent tissues. TCRdb re-called the multiplex PCR reads with MiXCR, one entry per CDR3 protein. The sample carries tens of thousands of distinct CDR3 sequences, approximately 31% recorded once. Sequencing was done on a sample of axillary lymph node tissue. The receptors originated from a female donor with breast cancer. Some clones in this sample may be carry-over from other donors' samples. CDR3s include the opening cysteine and the closing phenylalanine or tryptophan. The order of the fields is D gene, clone size, V gene, J gene, CDR3 DNA, CDR3 protein. The D gene is left open where the match is weak. Each size is once, few, many or a size class.

d_call: NA; clone_size: many; v_call: TRBV7-2; j_call: TRBJ2-2; cdr3_nt: TGTGCCAGCAGCTTAGCTACTCCCGGGGGGGAGCTGTTTTTT; cdr3_aa: CASSLATPGGELFF
d_call: NA; clone_size: many; v_call: TRBV12-3/TRBV12-4; j_call: TRBJ2-3; cdr3_nt: TGTGCCAGCATTCACGATACGCAGTATTTT; cdr3_aa: CASIHDTQYF
d_call: NA; clone_size: many; v_call: TRBV9; j_call: TRBJ1-5; cdr3_nt: TGTGCCAGCAGCGTAGGCTCGGGGTATCAGCCCCAGCATTTT; cdr3_aa: CASSVGSGYQPQHF
d_call: NA; clone_size: many; v_call: TRBV28; j_call: TRBJ2-7; cdr3_nt: TGTGCCAGCATGGACCCTAGGGCGGGACGCTACGAGCAGTACTTC; cdr3_aa: CASMDPRAGRYEQYF
d_call: NA; clone_size: many; v_call: TRBV6-2/TRBV6-3; j_call: TRBJ1-1; cdr3_nt: TGTGCCAGCAGTGACTTGACTGACACTGAAGCTTTCTTT; cdr3_aa: CASSDLTDTEAFF
d_call: NA; clone_size: many; v_call: TRBV28; j_call: TRBJ2-7; cdr3_nt: TGTGCCAGCAGCTTCCGTGGACCTCTACTTTACGAGCAGTACTTC; cdr3_aa: CASSFRGPLLYEQYF
d_call: NA; clone_size: many; v_call: TRBV7-9; j_call: TRBJ2-1; cdr3_nt: TGTGCCAGCAGCTTAGATAAGCTAGCGCCTTACAATGAGCAGTTCTTC; cdr3_aa: CASSLDKLAPYNEQFF
d_call: NA; clone_size: many; v_call: TRBV10-2; j_call: TRBJ2-7; cdr3_nt: TGCGCCAGCAGGGGTGGAAGAACCGGGGCCTACGAGCAGTACTTC; cdr3_aa: CASRGGRTGAYEQYF
d_call: TRBD1; clone_size: many; v_call: TRBV30; j_call: TRBJ1-5; cdr3_nt: TGTGCCTGGAGACAGGGGATTGAACCCCAGCATTTT; cdr3_aa: CAWRQGIEPQHF
d_call: TRBD1; clone_size: many; v_call: TRBV7-3; j_call: TRBJ2-7; cdr3_nt: TGTGCCAGCAGCCATACAGGGGGCCACGAGCAGTACTTC; cdr3_aa: CASSHTGGHEQYF
d_call: NA; clone_size: many; v_call: TRBV6-5; j_call: TRBJ2-7; cdr3_nt: TGTGCCAGCAGGGAGTCCTACGAGCAGTACTTC; cdr3_aa: CASRESYEQYF
d_call: NA; clone_size: many; v_call: TRBV20-1; j_call: TRBJ2-2; cdr3_nt: TGCAGTGCTTTCTCTATCGGCACCGGGGAGCTAGGGTGGTTTTTT; cdr3_aa: CSAFSIGTGELGWFF